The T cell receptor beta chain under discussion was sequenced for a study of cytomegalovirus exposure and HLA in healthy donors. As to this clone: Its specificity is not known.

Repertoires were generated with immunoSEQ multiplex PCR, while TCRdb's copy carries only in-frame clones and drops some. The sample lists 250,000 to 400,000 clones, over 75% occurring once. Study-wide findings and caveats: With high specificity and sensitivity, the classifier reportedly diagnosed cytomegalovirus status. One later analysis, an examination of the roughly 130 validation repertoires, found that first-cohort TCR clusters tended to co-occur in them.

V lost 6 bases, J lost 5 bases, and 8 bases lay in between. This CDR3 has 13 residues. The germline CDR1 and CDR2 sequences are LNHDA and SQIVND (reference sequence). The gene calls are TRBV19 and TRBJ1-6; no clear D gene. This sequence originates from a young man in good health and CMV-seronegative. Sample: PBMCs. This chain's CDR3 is CASRVQNNSPLHF. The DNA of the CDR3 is TGTGCCAGTAGAGTACAGAATAATTCACCCCTCCACTTT.